The present T cell receptor beta chain was sequenced within a study of blood T cells in healthy people across ages. The CDR3 runs 11 residues. The germline V gene encodes CDR1 MNHNS and CDR2 SASEGT. V lost 11 bases to trimming and J lost 7 bases, with 14 bases between them. With a J-beta primer mix and a sample-barcoded 5' primer, a second PCR ran about 7 to 11 cycles. MiXCR, run by TCRdb on the 5' RACE reads, gives a single entry per CDR3 protein. The sample contains 890,000 or so distinct CDR3 sequences, approximately 59% of which appear only once. Material: blood. The chain joins TRBV6-1 to TRBJ1-1, with a tentative D call TRBD1 (5 bases). This clonotype originated in a man younger than 45 in good health. CDR3 nucleotides: TGTGCCGGGCTAGGACACCTTGAAGCTTTCTTT. Its protein is CAGLGHLEAFF.